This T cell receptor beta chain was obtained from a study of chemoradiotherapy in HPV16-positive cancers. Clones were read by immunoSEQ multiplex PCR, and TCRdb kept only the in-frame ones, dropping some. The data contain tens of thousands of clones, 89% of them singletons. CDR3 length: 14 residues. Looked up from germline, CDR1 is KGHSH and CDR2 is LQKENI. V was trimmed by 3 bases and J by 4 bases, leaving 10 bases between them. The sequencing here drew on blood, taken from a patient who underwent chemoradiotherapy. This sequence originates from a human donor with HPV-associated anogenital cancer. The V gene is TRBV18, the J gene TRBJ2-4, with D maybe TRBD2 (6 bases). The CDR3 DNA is TGTGCCAGCTCACCCGGGACTGCTAAAAACATTCAGTACTTC. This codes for CASSPGTAKNIQYF. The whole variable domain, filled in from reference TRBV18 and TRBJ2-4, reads NAGVMQNPRHLVRRRGQEARLRCSPMKGHSHVYWYRQLPEEGLKFMVYLQKENIIDESGMPKERFSAEFPKEGPSILRIQQVVRGDSAAYFCASSPGTAKNIQYFGAGTRLSVL.